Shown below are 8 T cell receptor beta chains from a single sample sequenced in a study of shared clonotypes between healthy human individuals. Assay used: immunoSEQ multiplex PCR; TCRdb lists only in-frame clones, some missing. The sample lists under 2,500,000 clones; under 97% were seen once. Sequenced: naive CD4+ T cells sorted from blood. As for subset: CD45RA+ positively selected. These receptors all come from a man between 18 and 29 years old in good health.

CDR3 protein: CASSLVMAGVVKTQYF. For the CDR3, the DNA is TGTGCCAGCAGCTTAGTCATGGCGGGAGTGGTAAAGACCCAGTACTTC. This sequence joins TRBV7-9 and TRBJ2-5; 7 nucleotides match TRBD2. The CDR3 covers 16 residues. Germline V gene data show CDR1 as SEHNR and CDR2 as FQNEAQ (reference sequence). J gave up 6 bases and V 1 base, and 11 bases lay outside the gene matches.

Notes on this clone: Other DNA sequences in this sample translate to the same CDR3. The CDR3 protein is CASSLDGSSYNEQFF. As DNA, the CDR3 is TGCGCCAGCAGCTTGGATGGCTCCTCCTACAATGAGCAGTTCTTC. The J gene is TRBJ2-1, the V gene TRBV5-1; unclear D gene. The CDR3 spans 15 residues. Germline CDR1 is SGHRS and CDR2 is YFSETQ. Trimming took off 0 bases at V and 0 bases at J, with 7 bases between the two ends.

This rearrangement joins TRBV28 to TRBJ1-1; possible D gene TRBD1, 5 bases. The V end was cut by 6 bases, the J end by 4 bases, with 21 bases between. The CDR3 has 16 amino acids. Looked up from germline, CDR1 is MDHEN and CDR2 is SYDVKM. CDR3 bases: TGTGCCAGCAGCAGCCAGAACCCGGGGAGGGGCACTGAAGCTTTCTTT. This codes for CASSSQNPGRGTEAFF.

The CDR3 region is CASSETGASGNTIYF. CDR3 sequence (DNA): TGTGCCAGCAGCGAGACAGGGGCGTCTGGAAACACCATATATTTT. The chain carries TRBV6-5 and TRBJ1-3; 8 nucleotides match TRBD1. The V gene's germline CDR1 is MNHEY and CDR2 SVGAGI. J gave up 1 base and V 6 bases, and 5 bases lay outside the gene matches. CDR3 size: 15 residues.

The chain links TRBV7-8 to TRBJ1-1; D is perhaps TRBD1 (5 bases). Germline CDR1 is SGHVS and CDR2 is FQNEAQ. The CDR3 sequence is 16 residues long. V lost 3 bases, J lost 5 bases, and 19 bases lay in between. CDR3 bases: TGTGCCAGCAGCTTGCGGGGCCAGGAGGTGAGGACTGAAGCTTTCTTT. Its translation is CASSLRGQEVRTEAFF.

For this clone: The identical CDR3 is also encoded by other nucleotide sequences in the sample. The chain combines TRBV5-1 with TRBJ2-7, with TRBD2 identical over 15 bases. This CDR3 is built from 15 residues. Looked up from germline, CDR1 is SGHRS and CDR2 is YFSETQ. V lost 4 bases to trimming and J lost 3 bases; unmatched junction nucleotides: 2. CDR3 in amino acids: CASSPGLAGGYEQYF. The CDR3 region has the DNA TGCGCCAGCAGCCCGGGACTAGCGGGGGGCTACGAGCAGTACTTC.

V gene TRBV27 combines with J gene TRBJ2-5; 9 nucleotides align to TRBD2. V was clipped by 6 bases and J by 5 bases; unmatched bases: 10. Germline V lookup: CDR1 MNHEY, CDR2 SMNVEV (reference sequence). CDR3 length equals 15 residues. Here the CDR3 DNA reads TGTGCCAGCAGATCCGGGACTAGCCTGGGGGAGACCCAGTACTTC. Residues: CASRSGTSLGETQYF.

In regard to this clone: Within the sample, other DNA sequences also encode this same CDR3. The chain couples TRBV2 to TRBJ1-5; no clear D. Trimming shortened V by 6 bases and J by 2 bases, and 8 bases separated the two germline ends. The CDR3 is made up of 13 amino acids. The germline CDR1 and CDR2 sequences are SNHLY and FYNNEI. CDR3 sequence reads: CASSEDGNQPQHF. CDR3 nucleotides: TGTGCCAGCAGCGAGGACGGCAATCAGCCCCAGCATTTT.